This T cell receptor beta chain was sequenced in a study of blood T cell repertoires in COVID-19. Authors' analysis steps: Amplification with reference gene primers provided the estimates of nucleated cell counts. TCRdb's table, derived via immunoSEQ multiplex PCR, lists solely in-frame clones and lacks some. The D gene and trimming were derived from the DNA, and the V and J assignments and clone size from that table. The data contain more than 300,000 clones, around 84% of them singletons. Germline-derived CDR1 and CDR2 are SQVTM and ANQGSEA. The length of the CDR3 is 16 residues. V lost 5 bases to trimming and J lost 0 bases; unmatched junction nucleotides: 9. Recruits, aged about 18 to 90 years, lived in 24 US areas. Recovered status in Cohort 3 required two negative PCRs, clearance, or symptom resolution.

The receptor was derived from a man younger than 40 who had recovered from COVID-19. The sample taken for sequencing was PBMCs or T cells enriched from blood (not recorded which). V gene TRBV29-1 combines with J gene TRBJ1-5; 8 bases align to TRBD1. The CDR3, as DNA: TGCAGCGTTCTACCGGGACAGGCCACTAGCAATCAGCCCCAGCATTTT. This gives the protein CSVLPGQATSNQPQHF.